A selection of T cell receptor beta chains follows, all from one sample in a study of spatial heterogeneity in lung cancer. TCRdb reanalysed the 5' RACE reads using MiXCR and keeps one entry per CDR3 protein. The data show roughly 17,000 distinct CDR3 sequences, roughly 6.2% seen once. The sample in question was lung tumor tissue, obtained at surgery. The receptors shown here come from a male donor with early-stage non-small cell lung cancer. CDR3s include the opening cysteine and the closing phenylalanine or tryptophan. Each record gives: clone size, J gene, V gene, D gene, CDR3 protein, CDR3 DNA. A D gene is named only where the DNA matches it firmly. A clone size is listed for some rows: how often the clone was seen (once, few, many), or a class if it is expanded.

once TRBJ2-1 TRBV5-1 NA CASSFYICSAPFGPLQFF NA
many TRBJ2-7 TRBV24-1 TRBD1 CATPRDRDYEQYF TGTGCCACCCCCCGGGACAGGGACTACGAGCAGTACTTC
many TRBJ1-3 TRBV6-5 TRBD1 CASSYSPGQGNTIYF TGTGCCAGCAGTTACTCGCCGGGACAGGGAAACACCATATATTTT
many TRBJ1-1 TRBV7-9 NA CASSPTNGGVDTEAFF TGTGCCAGCAGCCCCACAAATGGGGGGGTGGACACTGAAGCTTTCTTT
few TRBJ2-5 TRBV15 TRBD2 CATSWGTSGGVYQETQYF TGTGCCACCAGCTGGGGGACTAGCGGGGGAGTGTACCAAGAGACCCAGTACTTC
many TRBJ1-2 TRBV29-1 NA CSVEQNNYGYTF TGCAGCGTTGAGCAGAACAACTATGGCTACACCTTC
many TRBJ1-2 TRBV29-1 NA CSVAEGDYGYTF TGCAGCGTTGCGGAGGGCGACTATGGCTACACCTTC
many TRBJ2-5 TRBV6-6 NA CASSDRGRAETQYF TGTGCCAGCAGCGACCGGGGAAGGGCAGAGACCCAGTACTTC
many TRBJ2-7 TRBV10-3 NA CAISVIGGTYEQYF TGTGCCATCAGTGTGATCGGAGGGACCTACGAGCAGTACTTC
many TRBJ1-5 TRBV20-1 NA CSARVGGYSGNQPQHF TGCAGTGCTAGAGTGGGCGGTTATAGTGGCAATCAGCCCCAGCATTTT
many TRBJ2-1 TRBV20-1 TRBD1 CSAKATGDYNEQFF TGCAGTGCCAAGGCGACAGGGGACTACAATGAGCAGTTCTTC
many TRBJ1-2 TRBV7-9 NA CASSLPHGGGSYGYTF TGTGCCAGCAGCCTCCCCCACGGGGGAGGTAGCTATGGCTACACCTTC
medium-sized TRBJ1-5 TRBV12-3/TRBV12-4 NA CASSFAMESNQPQHF TGTGCCAGCAGTTTTGCCATGGAAAGCAATCAGCCCCAGCATTTT
NA TRBJ2-7 TRBV28 TRBD2 CASSFPEAGGSSSVYEQYF TGTGCCAGCAGTTTTCCCGAAGCGGGAGGGTCCAGCTCTGTCTACGAGCAGTACTTC
few TRBJ2-2 TRBV12-3/TRBV12-4 TRBD2 CASRPAGVGTGELFF TGTGCCAGCAGACCAGCGGGAGTAGGAACCGGGGAGCTGTTTTTT
many TRBJ2-1 TRBV12-3/TRBV12-4 NA CASSFPYDNEQFF TGTGCCAGCAGTTTCCCCTATGACAATGAGCAGTTCTTC
many TRBJ2-1 TRBV7-2 TRBD2 CASSTSSGGATKQFF TGTGCCAGCAGCACCTCTAGCGGGGGGGCAACTAAGCAGTTCTTC
many TRBJ2-5 TRBV7-7 NA CASSSDKGGKTQYF TGTGCTAGCAGCTCCGACAAGGGTGGAAAGACCCAGTACTTC
many TRBJ1-3 TRBV28 NA CASSLPGFSGNTIYF TGTGCCAGCAGTTTACCGGGATTCTCTGGAAACACCATATATTTT
many TRBJ2-7 TRBV6-1 TRBD2 CASSKRETYEQYF TGTGCCAGCAGTAAGCGGGAAACCTACGAGCAGTACTTC
many TRBJ2-3 TRBV5-6 NA CASSLEGWPTTDTQYF TGTGCCAGCAGCTTGGAAGGCTGGCCCACCACAGATACGCAGTATTTT
many TRBJ1-5 TRBV15 NA CATSRDRTEYQPQHF TGTGCCACCAGCAGAGATCGGACAGAATATCAGCCCCAGCATTTT
many TRBJ2-3 TRBV7-2 NA CASSRTVSTDTQYF TGTGCCAGCAGCCGGACGGTTAGCACAGATACGCAGTATTTT
many TRBJ1-6 TRBV10-2 TRBD1 CASRGTGITPLHF TGCGCCAGCAGAGGGACAGGCATAACACCCCTCCACTTT
NA TRBJ1-2 TRBV20-1 NA CSATPVGGLAGGYTF TGCAGTGCTACACCCGTGGGAGGGTTAGCGGGAGGCTACACCTTC
few TRBJ2-7 TRBV6-1 NA CASTQRARGSYEQYF TGTGCCAGCACCCAGAGGGCCCGGGGGTCCTACGAGCAGTACTTC
few TRBJ2-1 TRBV20-1 TRBD2 CSAPRTSGRRDNEQFF TGCAGTGCTCCCAGGACTAGCGGGAGGCGAGACAATGAGCAGTTCTTC
many TRBJ2-3 TRBV6-1 TRBD1 CASLVGQAFKDTQYF TGTGCCTCTCTGGTGGGACAGGCGTTCAAAGATACGCAGTATTTT
many TRBJ1-3 TRBV9 NA CASSVGVNSGNTIYF TGTGCCAGCAGCGTAGGGGTTAACTCTGGAAACACCATATATTTT
many TRBJ2-2 TRBV4-1 NA CASSQVVGVRRGELFF TGCGCCAGCAGCCAAGTCGTCGGGGTTAGGAGGGGGGAGCTGTTTTTT
few TRBJ1-1 TRBV4-3 NA CASSQDTKTEAFF TGCGCCAGCAGCCAAGATACCAAGACTGAAGCTTTCTTT
many TRBJ2-7 TRBV3-1 TRBD2 CASSQEREYTYEQYF TGTGCCAGCAGCCAAGAGCGGGAGTACACCTACGAGCAGTACTTC
few TRBJ2-4 TRBV25-1 NA CASSEGDVRNIQYF TGTGCCAGCAGTGAGGGAGATGTACGGAACATTCAGTACTTC
many TRBJ1-1 TRBV4-1 NA CASSHRDLHSF TGCGCCAGCAGCCATAGGGACCTCCACTCGTTT
many TRBJ2-7 TRBV9 NA CASSVAGLDTYEQYF TGTGCCAGCAGCGTAGCCGGCCTTGACACCTACGAGCAGTACTTC
many TRBJ2-6 TRBV5-1 TRBD1 CASSLARDRSPGANVLTF TGCGCCAGCAGCTTAGCACGGGACAGATCGCCTGGGGCCAACGTCCTGACTTTC
many TRBJ2-7 TRBV27 TRBD1 CASSYRGPESEQYF TGTGCCAGCAGTTACAGGGGGCCAGAAAGCGAGCAGTACTTC